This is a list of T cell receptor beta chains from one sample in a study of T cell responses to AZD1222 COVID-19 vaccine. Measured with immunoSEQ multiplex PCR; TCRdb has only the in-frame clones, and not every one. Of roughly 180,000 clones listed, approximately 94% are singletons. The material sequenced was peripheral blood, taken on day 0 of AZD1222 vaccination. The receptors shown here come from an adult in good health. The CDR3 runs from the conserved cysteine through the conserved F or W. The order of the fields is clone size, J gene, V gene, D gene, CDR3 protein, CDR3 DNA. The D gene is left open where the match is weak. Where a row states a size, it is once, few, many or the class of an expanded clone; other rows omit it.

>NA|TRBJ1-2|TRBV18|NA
CASSPPFSSTASLYGYTF
TGTGCCAGCTCACCACCGTTCTCTTCGACAGCCTCTTTATATGGCTACACCTTC
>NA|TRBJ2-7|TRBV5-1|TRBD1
CASSLGDRGHEQYF
TGCGCCAGCAGCTTGGGGGACAGGGGGCACGAGCAGTACTTC
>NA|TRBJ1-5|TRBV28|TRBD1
CASSQPWGQGNQPQHF
TGTGCCAGCAGCCAACCCTGGGGACAGGGGAATCAGCCCCAGCATTTT
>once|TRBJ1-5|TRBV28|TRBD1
CASVTPGQGYYQPQHF
TGTGCCAGCGTGACACCGGGACAGGGTTACTATCAGCCCCAGCATTTT
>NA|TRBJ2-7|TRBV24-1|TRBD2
CATGTSGSYEQYF
TGTGCCACCGGTACTAGCGGGAGTTACGAGCAGTACTTC
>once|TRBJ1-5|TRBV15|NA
CATSRDPQGQGPQHF
TGTGCCACCAGCAGAGACCCCCAGGGGCAGGGGCCCCAGCATTTT
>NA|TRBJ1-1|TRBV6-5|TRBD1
CASSYEGAVTEAFF
TGTGCCAGCAGTTACGAGGGGGCGGTCACTGAAGCTTTCTTT
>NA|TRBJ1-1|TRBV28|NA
CASSLSTVGITEAFF
TGTGCCAGCAGTTTATCGACGGTCGGAATCACTGAAGCTTTCTTT
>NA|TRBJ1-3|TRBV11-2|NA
CASSLPGNTIYF
TGTGCCAGCAGCTTACCTGGAAACACCATATATTTT
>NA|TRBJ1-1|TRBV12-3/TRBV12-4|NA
CASSQGIRHAFF
TGTGCCAGCAGCCAAGGGATTCGGCACGCTTTCTTT
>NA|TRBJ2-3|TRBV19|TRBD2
CASSVTSGRSTDTQYF
TGTGCCAGTAGTGTGACTAGCGGGAGGAGCACAGATACGCAGTATTTT
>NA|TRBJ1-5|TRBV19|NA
CASIGRYSNQPQHF
TGTGCCAGTATAGGTAGATATAGCAATCAGCCCCAGCATTTT
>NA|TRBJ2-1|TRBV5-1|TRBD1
CASSLGQGLSNEQFF
TGCGCCAGCAGCTTGGGACAGGGTTTAAGCAATGAGCAGTTCTTC
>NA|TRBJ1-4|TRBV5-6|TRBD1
CASSFRGRLPATNEKLFF
TGTGCCAGCAGCTTCAGGGGGAGATTACCTGCAACTAATGAAAAACTGTTTTTT
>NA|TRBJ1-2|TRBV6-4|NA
CASSDGGGYGYTF
TGTGCCAGCAGTGACGGAGGGGGCTATGGCTACACCTTC
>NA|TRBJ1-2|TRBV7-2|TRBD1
CASSLAPGQGAYGYTF
TGTGCCAGCAGCTTAGCGCCGGGACAGGGGGCCTATGGCTACACCTTC
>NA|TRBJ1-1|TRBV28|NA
CASRITGMNTEAFF
TGTGCCAGCAGAATAACAGGGATGAACACTGAAGCTTTCTTT
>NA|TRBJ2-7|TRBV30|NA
CAWSALSTWSYEQYF
TGTGCCTGGAGCGCCCTTTCGACTTGGTCCTACGAGCAGTACTTC
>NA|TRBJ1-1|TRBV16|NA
CASSPPQTGRGTEVFF
TGTGCCAGCAGCCCGCCTCAGACAGGCCGAGGGACTGAAGTTTTCTTT
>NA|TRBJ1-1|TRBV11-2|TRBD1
CASSSSVHLDRAGTEAFF
TGTGCCAGCAGCTCGTCGGTACACCTTGACAGGGCAGGCACTGAAGCTTTCTTT
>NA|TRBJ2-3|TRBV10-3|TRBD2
CAIRGLADSTDTQYF
TGTGCCATCAGAGGACTAGCGGATAGCACAGATACGCAGTATTTT
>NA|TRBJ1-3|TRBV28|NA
CASSSPLWKSGNTIYF
TGTGCCAGCAGTTCCCCATTGTGGAAGTCCGGAAACACCATATATTTT
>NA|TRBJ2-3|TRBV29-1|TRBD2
CSVEGLAGGPSSTDTQYF
TGCAGCGTTGAGGGACTAGCGGGAGGGCCCTCTAGCACAGATACGCAGTATTTT
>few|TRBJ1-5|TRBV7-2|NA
CASSPVGGRGQPQHF
TGTGCCAGCAGCCCAGTCGGAGGCCGGGGGCAGCCCCAGCATTTT
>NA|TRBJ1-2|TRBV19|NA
CASSPGGDYGYTF
TGTGCCAGTAGCCCCGGGGGAGACTATGGCTACACCTTC
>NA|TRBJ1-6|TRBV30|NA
CVTGRQGLGNSPLHF
TGTGTCACAGGACGGCAGGGCCTTGGGAATTCACCCCTCCACTTT
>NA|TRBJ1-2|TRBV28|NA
CASRTGTYGYTF
TGTGCCAGCAGGACGGGGACCTATGGCTACACCTTC
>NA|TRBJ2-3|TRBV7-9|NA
CASTMGAGSTDTQYF
TGTGCCAGCACCATGGGGGCAGGGAGCACAGATACGCAGTATTTT
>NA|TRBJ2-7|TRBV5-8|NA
CASSLALRSLGYEQYF
TGTGCCAGCAGCTTGGCCTTGCGGAGTCTAGGCTACGAGCAGTACTTC
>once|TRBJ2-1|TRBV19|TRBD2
CASSTSGVYNEQFF
TGTGCCAGTAGCACTAGCGGGGTCTACAATGAGCAGTTCTTC
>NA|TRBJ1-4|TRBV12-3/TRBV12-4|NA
CASSRGGELFF
TGTGCCAGCAGCCGAGGGGGGGAACTGTTTTTT
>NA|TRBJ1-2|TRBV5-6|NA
CASSWDYGYTF
TGTGCCAGCAGCTGGGACTATGGCTACACCTTC
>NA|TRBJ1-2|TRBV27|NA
CASSLSAANYGYTF
TGTGCCAGCAGTTTATCGGCGGCTAACTATGGCTACACCTTC
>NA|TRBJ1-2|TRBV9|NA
CASTDGLNYGYTF
TGTGCCAGCACCGACGGACTTAACTATGGCTACACCTTC
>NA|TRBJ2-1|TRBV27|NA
CASSFRGLGDNEQFF
TGTGCCAGCAGTTTTCGGGGGCTTGGGGACAATGAGCAGTTCTTC
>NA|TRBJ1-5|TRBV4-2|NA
CASSQDGRAPNQPQHF
TGTGCCAGCAGCCAAGATGGCAGGGCCCCCAATCAGCCCCAGCATTTT
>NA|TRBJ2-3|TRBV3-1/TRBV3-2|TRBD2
CASSQVTSGRAVADTQYF
TGTGCCAGCAGCCAAGTGACTAGCGGGAGGGCCGTGGCAGATACGCAGTATTTT
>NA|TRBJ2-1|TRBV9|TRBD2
CASSATSGRSYNEQFF
TGTGCCAGCAGCGCCACTAGCGGTCGCTCCTACAATGAGCAGTTCTTC
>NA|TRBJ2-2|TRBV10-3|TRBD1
CAIRGQGDTGELFF
TGTGCCATCAGGGGACAGGGTGACACCGGGGAGCTGTTTTTT
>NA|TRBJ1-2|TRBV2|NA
CASSEPGDGYTF
TGTGCCAGCAGTGAACCGGGAGATGGCTACACCTTC
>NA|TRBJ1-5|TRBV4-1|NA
CASSQEIWADYSNQPQHF
TGCGCCAGCAGCCAAGAGATTTGGGCAGATTATAGCAATCAGCCCCAGCATTTT
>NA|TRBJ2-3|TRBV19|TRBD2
CASSVGLAGATDTQYF
TGTGCCAGTAGTGTTGGACTAGCGGGAGCCACAGATACGCAGTATTTT
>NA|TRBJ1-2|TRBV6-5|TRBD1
CASTRPGQGFGGYTF
TGTGCCAGCACGCGTCCGGGACAGGGATTCGGTGGCTACACCTTC
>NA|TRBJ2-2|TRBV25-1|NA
CASSHQGSGELFF
TGTGCCAGCAGCCATCAGGGATCCGGGGAGCTGTTTTTT
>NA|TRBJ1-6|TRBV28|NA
CASSFFGTSHNNSPLHF
TGTGCCAGCAGTTTTTTCGGGACAAGCCACAATAATTCACCCCTCCACTTT
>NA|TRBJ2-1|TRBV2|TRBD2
CASSYSSSGRASEQFF
TGTGCCAGCAGTTACTCCTCTAGCGGGAGGGCCTCTGAGCAGTTCTTC
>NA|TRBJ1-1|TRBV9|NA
CASSVGLGAAEAFF
TGTGCCAGCAGCGTAGGTCTGGGGGCAGCTGAAGCTTTCTTT
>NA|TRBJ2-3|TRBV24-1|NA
CATSDLRTGRTQYF
TGTGCCACCAGTGATTTGAGAACAGGGAGGACGCAGTATTTT
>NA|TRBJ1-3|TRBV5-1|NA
CASSSGMLSGNTIYF
TGCGCCAGCAGCTCCGGGATGCTTTCTGGAAACACCATATATTTT
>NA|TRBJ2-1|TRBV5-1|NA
CASSRAFQSSYNEQFF
TGCGCCAGCAGCCGGGCCTTTCAGAGCTCCTACAATGAGCAGTTCTTC
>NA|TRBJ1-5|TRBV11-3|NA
CASSPDPGQAVGYSNQPQHF
TGTGCCAGCAGCCCAGACCCCGGACAAGCAGTAGGGTATAGCAATCAGCCCCAGCATTTT
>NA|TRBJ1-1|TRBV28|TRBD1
CASSRQGWGDTEAFF
TGTGCCAGCAGCCGACAGGGGTGGGGGGACACTGAAGCTTTCTTT